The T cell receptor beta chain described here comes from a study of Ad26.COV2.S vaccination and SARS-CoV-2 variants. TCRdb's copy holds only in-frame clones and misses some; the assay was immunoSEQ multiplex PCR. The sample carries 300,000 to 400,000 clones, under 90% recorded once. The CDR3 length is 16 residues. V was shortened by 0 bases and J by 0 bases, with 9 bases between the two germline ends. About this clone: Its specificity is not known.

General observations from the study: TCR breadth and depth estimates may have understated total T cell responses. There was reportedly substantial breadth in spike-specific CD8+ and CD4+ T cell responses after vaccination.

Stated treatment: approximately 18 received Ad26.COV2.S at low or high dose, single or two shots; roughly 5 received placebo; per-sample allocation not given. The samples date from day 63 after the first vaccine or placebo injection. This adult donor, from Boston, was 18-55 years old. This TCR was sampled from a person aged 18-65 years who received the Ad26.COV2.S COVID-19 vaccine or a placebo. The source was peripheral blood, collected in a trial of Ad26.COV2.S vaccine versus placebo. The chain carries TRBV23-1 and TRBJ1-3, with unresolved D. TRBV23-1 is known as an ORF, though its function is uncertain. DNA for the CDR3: TGCGCCAGCAGTCAATCGTTGGGTGACTCTGGAAACACCATATATTTT. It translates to CASSQSLGDSGNTIYF.